The clone carrying this T cell receptor (beta chain) appeared a few times. The data belong to a study of blood T cell repertoires in COVID-19. The overall study: The origin of the acute and convalescent COVID-19 samples was the United States, Italy and Spain. In each case, the material was cDNA or gDNA derived from T cells, B-cell-depleted T cells, or PBMCs.

Here immunoSEQ multiplex PCR was the method, and the copy in TCRdb shows in-frame clones only, minus some. The sample records 15,000 to 20,000 clones, roughly 80% being singletons. The specimen was peripheral blood. The receptor was derived from a man older than 75 with acute or convalescent COVID-19.

The CDR3 loop is CASSIQSTDTQYF. The CDR3 region has the DNA TGTGCCAGCAGTATCCAAAGCACAGATACGCAGTATTTT. The rearrangement links TRBV6-5 to TRBJ2-3, with D uncertain. Trimming left V 5 bases short and J 0 bases short, with 6 bases between. The CDR3 runs to 13 residues. CDR1 is MNHEY and CDR2 is SVGAGI in the germline V gene.